This T cell receptor beta chain was captured in a study of blood T cell repertoires in COVID-19. In this sample, this clone turned up once. The CDR3 has 15 residues. The V gene end was trimmed by 4 bases and the J gene end by 7 bases; junction bases not matched to a gene: 6. Germline CDR1 reads LGHDT; CDR2 reads YNNKEL (reference sequence). Method: immunoSEQ multiplex PCR; TCRdb's copy keeps in-frame clones and lacks some. The data hold hundreds of thousands of clones, with under 85% observed a single time. The clonotype comes from a woman between 25 and 40 years old with COVID-19, enrolled during active disease. The chain uses TRBV3-1 (or the pseudogene TRBV3-2) and TRBJ1-4, with 10 bases fitting TRBD1. Material: peripheral blood. The CDR3 loop is CASSRAGTGVEKLFF. As DNA, the CDR3 is TGTGCCAGCAGCCGAGCCGGGACAGGGGTTGAAAAACTGTTTTTT.